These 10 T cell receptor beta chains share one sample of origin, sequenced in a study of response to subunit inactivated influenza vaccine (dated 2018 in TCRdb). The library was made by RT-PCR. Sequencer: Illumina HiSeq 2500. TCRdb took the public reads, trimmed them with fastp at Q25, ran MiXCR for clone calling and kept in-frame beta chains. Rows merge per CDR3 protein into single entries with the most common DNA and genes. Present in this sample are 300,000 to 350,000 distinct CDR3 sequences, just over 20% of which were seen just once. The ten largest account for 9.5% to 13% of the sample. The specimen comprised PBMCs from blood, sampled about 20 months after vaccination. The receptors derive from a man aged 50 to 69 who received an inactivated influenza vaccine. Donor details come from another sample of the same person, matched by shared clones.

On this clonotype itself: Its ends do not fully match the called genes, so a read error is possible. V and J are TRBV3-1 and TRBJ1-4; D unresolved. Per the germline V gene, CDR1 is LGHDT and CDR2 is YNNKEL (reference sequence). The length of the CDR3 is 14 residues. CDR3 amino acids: CATSFGRRGEKLFF. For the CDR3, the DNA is TGTGCCACCAGCTTCGGACGGAGAGGGGAAAAACTGTTTTTT.

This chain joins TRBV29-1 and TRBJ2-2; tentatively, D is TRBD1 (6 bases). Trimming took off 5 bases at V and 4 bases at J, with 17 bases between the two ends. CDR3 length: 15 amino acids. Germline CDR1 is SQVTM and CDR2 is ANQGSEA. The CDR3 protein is CSVHGTPGRTGELFF. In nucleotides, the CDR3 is TGCAGCGTTCACGGGACACCTGGACGCACCGGGGAGCTGTTTTTT.

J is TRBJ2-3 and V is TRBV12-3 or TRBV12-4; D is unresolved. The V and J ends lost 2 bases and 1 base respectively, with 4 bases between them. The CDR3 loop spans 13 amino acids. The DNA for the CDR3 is TGTGCCAGCAGTTTATATGGCACAGATACGCAGTATTTT. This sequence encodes CASSLYGTDTQYF.

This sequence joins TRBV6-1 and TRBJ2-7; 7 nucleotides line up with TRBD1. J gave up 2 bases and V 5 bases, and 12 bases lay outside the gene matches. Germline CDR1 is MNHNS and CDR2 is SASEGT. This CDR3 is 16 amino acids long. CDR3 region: CASSTPLGRGTYEQYF. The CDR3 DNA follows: TGTGCCAGCAGTACCCCGCTTGGCAGGGGGACCTACGAGCAGTACTTC.

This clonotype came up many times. The CDR3 is CASRRLPGLAGAGTGELFF. The CDR3 DNA sequence: TGCGCCAGCAGGCGGCTCCCCGGACTAGCGGGGGCAGGGACCGGGGAGCTGTTTTTT. J is TRBJ2-2 and V is TRBV4-1; TRBD2 agrees at 13 bases. Germline trimming cut 6 bases from V and 5 bases from J; bases unmatched to any gene: 15. The CDR3 spans 19 residues. Looked up from germline, CDR1 is MGHRA and CDR2 is YSYEKL.

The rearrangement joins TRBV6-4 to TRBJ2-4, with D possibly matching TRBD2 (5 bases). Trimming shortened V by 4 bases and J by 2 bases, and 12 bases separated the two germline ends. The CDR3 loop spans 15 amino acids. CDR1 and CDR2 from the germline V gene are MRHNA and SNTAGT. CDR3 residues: CASSGGGGSKNIQYF. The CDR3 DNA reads TGTGCCAGCAGTGGAGGAGGAGGATCCAAAAACATTCAGTACTTC.

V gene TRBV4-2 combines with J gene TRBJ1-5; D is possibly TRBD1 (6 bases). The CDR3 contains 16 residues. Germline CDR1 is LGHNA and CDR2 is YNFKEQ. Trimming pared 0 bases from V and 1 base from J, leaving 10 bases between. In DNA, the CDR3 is TGTGCCAGCAGCCAAGAGGCGGGGGGCAGCAATCAGCCCCAGCATTTT. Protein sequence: CASSQEAGGSNQPQHF.

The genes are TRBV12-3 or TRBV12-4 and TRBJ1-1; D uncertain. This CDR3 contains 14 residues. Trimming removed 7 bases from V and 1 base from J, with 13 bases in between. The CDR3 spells CASTQRVANTEAFF. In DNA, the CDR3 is TGTGCCAGCACTCAGCGTGTGGCGAACACTGAAGCTTTCTTT.

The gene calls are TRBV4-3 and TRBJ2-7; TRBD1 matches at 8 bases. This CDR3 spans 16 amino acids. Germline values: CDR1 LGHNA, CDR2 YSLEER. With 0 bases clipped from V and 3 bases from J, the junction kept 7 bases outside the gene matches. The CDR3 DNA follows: TGCGCCAGCAGCCAAGATGTAGGGACAGGTCGCTACGAGCAGTACTTC. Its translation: CASSQDVGTGRYEQYF.

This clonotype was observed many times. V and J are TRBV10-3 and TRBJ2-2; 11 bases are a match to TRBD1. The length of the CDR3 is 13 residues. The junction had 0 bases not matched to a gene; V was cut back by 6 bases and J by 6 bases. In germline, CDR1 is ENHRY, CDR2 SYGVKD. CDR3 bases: TGTGCCATCAGGGGACAGGGGGCCGGGGAGCTGTTTTTT. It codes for CAIRGQGAGELFF.